The 21 T cell receptor beta chains presented below share a single source sample, sequenced in a study of blood T cell repertoires in COVID-19. The table came from immunoSEQ multiplex PCR; TCRdb's copy has only in-frame clones and leaves some out. The sample records about 210,000 clones, 65% to 90% being singletons. Material: PBMCs or T cells enriched from blood (not recorded which). The receptors stem from a woman aged 40 to 55 with acute COVID-19.

The CDR3 nucleotides are TGCGCCAGCAGCCCGACGGGACAGGGGGGATTTTACGAGCAGTACTTC. Its protein product is CASSPTGQGGFYEQYF. This chain links TRBV4-1 with TRBJ2-7; 11 positions agree with TRBD1. Trimming at V came to 4 bases and at J to 4 bases, leaving 9 bases not matched to a gene. CDR1 and CDR2 from the germline V gene are MGHRA and YSYEKL. This CDR3 has 16 amino acids.

The chain joins TRBV7-9 to TRBJ2-1; 10 bases agree with TRBD1. The CDR3 length is 12 residues. CDR1 is SEHNR and CDR2 is FQNEAQ in the germline V gene (reference sequence). V trimming: 5 bases; J trimming: 13 bases; junction bases outside the gene matches: 5. The CDR3 coding sequence is TGTGCCAGCAGCGCCGGGGACAGGGGTCAGTTCTTC. It translates to CASSAGDRGQFF.

The chain has TRBV25-1 and TRBJ1-5; perhaps TRBD1 as D (6 bases). V gave up 4 bases and J gave up 9 bases, with 13 bases separating them. From germline, CDR1 is MGHDK and CDR2 SYGVNS. The CDR3 totals 13 residues. The CDR3 DNA follows: TGTGCCAGCAGTGGGGGGGGCTCGCGGCCCCAGCATTTT. Protein product: CASSGGGSRPQHF.

The chain joins TRBV28 to TRBJ1-5, with 9 positions matching TRBD1. This CDR3 contains 15 residues. J lost 7 bases, V lost 5 bases, and 9 bases had no gene match. Germline V lookup: CDR1 MDHEN, CDR2 SYDVKM. CDR3 sequence reads: CASSLTGGAQQPQHF. The CDR3 region has the DNA TGTGCCAGCAGTCTCACAGGGGGCGCGCAGCAGCCCCAGCATTTT.

This chain uses TRBV27 with TRBJ2-7, with TRBD2 matching over 8 bases. Germline trimming cut 4 bases from V and 7 bases from J; bases unmatched to any gene: 12. Germline V lookup: CDR1 MNHEY, CDR2 SMNVEV (reference sequence). The CDR3 is 15 amino acids. CDR3 residues: CASSSSGLGSGEQYF. The CDR3 DNA reads as TGTGCCAGCAGTTCCTCGGGACTAGGATCGGGTGAGCAGTACTTC.

The CDR3 protein is CASSHLASGNYEQYF. CDR3 nucleotide sequence: TGCGCCAGCAGCCATCTGGCTAGCGGGAACTACGAGCAGTACTTC. V is TRBV4-1 and J is TRBJ2-7; 9 positions agree with TRBD2. Looked up from germline, CDR1 is MGHRA and CDR2 is YSYEKL. This CDR3 contains 15 residues. The V segment lost 3 bases and the J segment 3 bases; nucleotides outside the gene matches: 6.

The gene calls are TRBV6-5 and TRBJ2-7; D possibly corresponds to TRBD1 (6 bases). The CDR3 totals 13 residues. The germline V gene has CDR1 MNHEY and CDR2 SVGAGI. Trimming cost V 7 bases and J 0 bases, with 10 bases left between them. The DNA for the CDR3 is TGTGCCAGCAAAGGACAGAGCTCCTACGAGCAGTACTTC. Translating gives CASKGQSSYEQYF.

The chain uses TRBV10-2 and TRBJ2-3, with a weak D call TRBD1 (6 bases). Deletions cut 6 bases from V and 3 bases from J, with 13 bases between. CDR1 is WSHSY and CDR2 is SAAADI in the germline V gene. CDR3 length: 14 residues. The CDR3 sequence is CASSQQGRTDTQYF. The CDR3 DNA is TGCGCCAGCAGCCAGCAGGGGAGAACAGATACGCAGTATTTT.

The chain couples TRBV19 to TRBJ1-2; possible D gene TRBD1, 6 bases. Germline V lookup: CDR1 LNHDA, CDR2 SQIVND (reference sequence). This CDR3 is 11 amino acids long. Trimming shortened V by 10 bases and J by 2 bases, and 8 bases separated the two germline ends. The CDR3 spells CATRGNYGYTF. The CDR3, as DNA: TGTGCCACAAGGGGGAACTATGGCTACACCTTC.

This chain uses TRBV24-1 with TRBJ2-1; 10 bases fit TRBD1. This CDR3 region has 14 residues. Germline CDR1 reads KGHDR; CDR2 reads SFDVKD. V shed 9 bases and J 4 bases; nucleotides not matched to a gene: 5. CDR3 in amino acids: CATGTGQGYNEQFF. In DNA, the CDR3 is TGTGCCACCGGCACGGGACAGGGGTACAATGAGCAGTTCTTC.

The chain couples TRBV14 to TRBJ2-3; 12 bases line up with TRBD2. The length of the CDR3 is 18 residues. Germline loops: CDR1 SGHDN, CDR2 FVKESK. V gave up 1 base and J gave up 0 bases; unmatched junction bases: 5. The CDR3 bases are TGTGCCAGCAGCCAAGCACGGACTAGCGGGGTTAGCACAGATACGCAGTATTTT. Translating it yields CASSQARTSGVSTDTQYF.

The chain recombines TRBV3-1 (or the pseudogene TRBV3-2) with TRBJ2-3, with TRBD2 identical over 7 bases. V was pared by 2 bases and J by 4 bases, with 15 bases of the junction left unmatched. The CDR3 totals 18 residues. The V gene's germline CDR1 is LGHDT and CDR2 YNNKEL (reference sequence). CDR3 in DNA: TGTGCCAGCAGCCAACCGGTAGGACTGGGCGGGAGACCAGATACGCAGTATTTT. It yields the protein CASSQPVGLGGRPDTQYF.

The chain combines TRBV5-1 with TRBJ2-2, with TRBD2 matching 13 bases. The V gene's germline CDR1 is SGHRS and CDR2 YFSETQ. The CDR3 contains 17 residues. J gave up 6 bases and V 4 bases, and 9 bases lay outside the gene matches. CDR3 bases: TGCGCCAGCAGCCCCGGACTAGCGGGAGAAGCCTCCGGGGAGCTGTTTTTT. Residues: CASSPGLAGEASGELFF. Using reference TRBV5-1 and TRBJ2-2 for the parts outside the CDR3, the full variable domain is KAGVTQTPRYLIKTRGQQVTLSCSPISGHRSVSWYQQTPGQGLQFLFEYFSETQRNKGNFPGRFSGRQFSNSRSEMNVSTLELGDSALYLCASSPGLAGEASGELFFGEGSRLTVL.

This rearrangement joins TRBV6-6 to TRBJ2-7; D possibly corresponds to TRBD2 (6 bases). The CDR3 length is 14 residues. V lost 7 bases and J 3 bases, leaving 16 bases between the germline ends. Germline CDR1 is MNHNY and CDR2 is SVGAGI (reference sequence). The CDR3: CASTGTLTYYEQYF. CDR3 DNA sequence: TGTGCCAGCACCGGGACTTTAACTTACTACGAGCAGTACTTC.

This clone was counted between two and nine times. The CDR3 coding sequence is TGTGCCAGCAGTGTGACAGGGGCCTACAATGAGCAGTTCTTC. It is translated as CASSVTGAYNEQFF. The chain employs TRBV2 and TRBJ2-1; 8 bases match TRBD1. The CDR3 length is 14 residues. Germline lookup yields CDR1 SNHLY and CDR2 FYNNEI. J gave up 2 bases and V 4 bases, and 1 base lay outside the gene matches. The whole variable domain, filled in from reference TRBV2 and TRBJ2-1, reads EPEVTQTPSHQVTQMGQEVILRCVPISNHLYFYWYRQILGQKVEFLVSFYNNEISEKSEIFDDQFSVERPDGSNFTLKIRSTKLEDSAMYFCASSVTGAYNEQFFGPGTRLTVL.

The CDR3 bases are TGTGCCAGCAGCCCTCGTTATACCACTACCGAGCAGTACTTC. It specifies CASSPRYTTTEQYF. The chain is built from TRBV5-6 and TRBJ2-7; D not certain. The CDR3 runs to 14 residues. Germline V gene lookup returns CDR1 SGHDT and CDR2 YYEEEE. V was pared by 4 bases and J by 6 bases, with 17 bases between. The variable domain in full, completed from reference TRBV5-6 and TRBJ2-7, reads DAGVTQSPTHLIKTRGQQVTLRCSPKSGHDTVSWYQQALGQGPQFIFQYYEEEERQRGNFPDRFSGHQFPNYSSELNVNALLLGDSALYLCASSPRYTTTEQYFGPGTRLTVT.

The rearrangement uses TRBV2 and TRBJ2-1; D uncertain. CDR3 length equals 15 residues. V was trimmed by 3 bases and J by 6 bases, leaving 15 bases between them. Germline V gene lookup returns CDR1 SNHLY and CDR2 FYNNEI. CDR3 region: CASSEGAAVSNEQFF. The CDR3 region has the DNA TGTGCCAGCAGTGAGGGTGCGGCGGTATCCAATGAGCAGTTCTTC.

This chain links TRBV14 with TRBJ1-2, with TRBD1 identical over 10 bases. The CDR3 loop spans 16 amino acids. Trimming removed 3 bases from V and 5 bases from J; junction bases left unmatched: 9. Germline lookup yields CDR1 SGHDN and CDR2 FVKESK. The CDR3 loop is CASSQGLWTGGYGYTF. The CDR3 nucleotides read TGTGCCAGCAGCCAGGGTCTCTGGACAGGGGGTTATGGCTACACCTTC.

The chain recombines TRBV3-1 (or the pseudogene TRBV3-2) with TRBJ1-2; TRBD1 aligns across 11 bases. This CDR3 spans 15 amino acids. V trimming: 1 base; J trimming: 7 bases; junction bases outside the gene matches: 5. Germline V gene sequence: CDR1 LGHDT, CDR2 YNNKEL (reference sequence). The CDR3 protein is CASSQGGQGAVGYTF. CDR3 DNA: TGTGCCAGCAGCCAAGGCGGACAGGGGGCGGTTGGCTACACCTTC.

CDR3 coding DNA: TGCGCCAGCAGCCACCCCAGGGGGCTAGCGGGAGGGATTAGCACAGATACGCAGTATTTT. This gives the protein CASSHPRGLAGGISTDTQYF. This chain joins TRBV4-1 and TRBJ2-3, with 12 nucleotides matching TRBD2. Germline lookup yields CDR1 MGHRA and CDR2 YSYEKL. The CDR3 extends over 20 amino acids. Trimming took 3 bases from V and 0 from J; bases not matched to a gene: 13.

The rearrangement uses TRBV6-5 and TRBJ1-2; 7 bases align to TRBD1. V was clipped by 4 bases and J by 8 bases; unmatched bases: 7. Germline V gene lookup returns CDR1 MNHEY and CDR2 SVGAGI. The CDR3 has 13 residues. For the CDR3, the DNA is TGTGCCAGCAGTTTGGGACAGCTCGGGGGCTACACCTTC. The encoded protein is CASSLGQLGGYTF.